In this sample, the clone carrying this T cell receptor (beta chain) turned up a few times. TCRdb re-called the RACE reads with MiXCR, one entry per CDR3 protein. The data hold roughly 64,000 distinct CDR3 sequences, with around 10% observed a single time. This sample's time point: patch test 3, about 24 weeks after DPC sensitization. Treatment reported: therapeutic diphenylcyclopropenone sensitization with weekly scalp DPC. This record comes from a study of human T cells and chemical hapten exposure. V gave up 11 bases and J gave up 4 bases, with 14 bases separating them. The CDR3 sequence is 13 residues long.

The clonotype comes from a woman aged 25 to 39 with alopecia areata. Some clones in this sample may be carry-over from other donors' samples. This specimen was whole blood, taken in connection with sensitization to the hapten diphenylcyclopropenone (DPC). The gene calls are TRBV23-1 and TRBJ2-2; D not resolved. TRBV23-1 is marked as an open reading frame, function uncertain. CDR3 region: CADYPLGTGELFF. The CDR3 nucleotides read TGCGCCGATTACCCCCTCGGCACCGGGGAGCTGTTTTTT.